This T cell receptor beta chain was captured in a study of blood T cell repertoires in COVID-19. About the study: The origin of the acute and convalescent COVID-19 samples was the United States, Italy and Spain.

The CDR3 consists of 13 residues. Germline V gene lookup returns CDR1 SGHDT and CDR2 YYEEEE. The data were produced by immunoSEQ multiplex PCR, yet TCRdb's version contains in-frame clones alone and is incomplete. The top ten hold about 1.5% of the sample, which has fewer than 50,000 clones, about 85% seen once. In the case of this clone: The junction departs from germline at one end; a sequencing error may be responsible.

The chain combines TRBV5-6 with TRBJ1-1; 10 positions agree with TRBD1. The sample was peripheral blood. The origin of this receptor is a man in his sixties with COVID-19, enrolled during active disease. The CDR3 spells CASMLPGQGGASF. CDR3 DNA: TGTGCCAGCATGCTACCCGGACAGGGGGGAGCCTCCTTT.